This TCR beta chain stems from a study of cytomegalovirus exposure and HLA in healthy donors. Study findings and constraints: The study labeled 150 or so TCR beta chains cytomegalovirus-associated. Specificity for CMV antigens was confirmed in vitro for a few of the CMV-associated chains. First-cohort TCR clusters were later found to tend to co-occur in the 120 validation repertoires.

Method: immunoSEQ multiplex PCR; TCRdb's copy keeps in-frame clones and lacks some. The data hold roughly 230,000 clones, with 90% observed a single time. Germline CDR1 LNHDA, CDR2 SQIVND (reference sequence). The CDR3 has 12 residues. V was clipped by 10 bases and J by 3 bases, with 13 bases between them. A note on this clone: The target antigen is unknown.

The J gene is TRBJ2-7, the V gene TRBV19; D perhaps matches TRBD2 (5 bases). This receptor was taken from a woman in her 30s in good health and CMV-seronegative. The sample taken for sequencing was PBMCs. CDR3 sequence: CATAGERYEQYF. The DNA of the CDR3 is TGTGCCACGGCCGGGGAACGCTACGAGCAGTACTTC.